This is a list of T cell receptor beta chains from one sample in a study of T cells in Graves' hyperthyroidism and ophthalmopathy. TCRdb re-derived calls from the multiplex PCR reads in MiXCR, one entry per CDR3 protein. The data show 560,000 or so distinct CDR3 sequences, with under 60% seen just once and 8% to 8.5% held by the top ten. Sequenced material: peripheral blood or thyroid tissue (not recorded which). These receptors all come from a woman aged 18-29 years with Graves' hyperthyroidism. The CDR3 runs from the conserved cysteine through the conserved F or W.

TRBJ1-4 TRBV20-1 CSARRGSQEKLFF
TRBJ2-1 TRBV29-1 CSVDAASIYNEQFF
TRBJ2-7 TRBV29-1 CSAVQSDRGHEQYF
TRBJ2-5 TRBV29-1 CSAAGTGGETQYF
TRBJ1-2 TRBV12-3/TRBV12-4 CASSSIGQNYGYTF
TRBJ1-1 TRBV10-3 CAISGTATTEAFF
TRBJ1-4 TRBV19 CASSPNVGMDILFF
TRBJ1-2 TRBV20-1 CSARVSQGSDYGYTF
TRBJ1-1 TRBV4-1 CASSPGRRAFF
TRBJ2-7 TRBV7-3 CASSQKGTGEQYF
TRBJ1-1 TRBV7-6 CASSLATRTVGTFF
TRBJ1-1 TRBV20-1 CSATRTGYTEAFF
TRBJ1-3 TRBV9 CASSLFEHYSGNTIYF
TRBJ2-5 TRBV24-1 CATSDPGQVVETQYF
TRBJ1-5 TRBV10-3 CASSLQGARQPQHF
TRBJ2-3 TRBV7-9 CASSLIGGTDTQYF
TRBJ2-5 TRBV10-3 CASWSLGVEETQYF
TRBJ2-7 TRBV25-1 CASSYTTDSSYEQYF
TRBJ1-2 TRBV25-1 CASSDGWKYGYTF
TRBJ1-6 TRBV10-3 CAISGAGRNSPLHF
TRBJ2-7 TRBV5-1 CASASGTGPYEQYF
TRBJ1-6 TRBV7-3 CASSLTPGTPLHF
TRBJ2-5 TRBV2 CASSVPGQGKETQYF
TRBJ1-1 TRBV7-2 CASSALRTANTEAFF
TRBJ2-7 TRBV29-1 CSVVRHSPYEQYF
TRBJ2-7 TRBV2 CASSEEGSLRGQYF
TRBJ1-6 TRBV10-3 CAISESTTGSNSPLHF
TRBJ1-1 TRBV9 CASSPGANTEAFF
TRBJ1-2 TRBV29-1 CSVEEGGLKGYTF
TRBJ1-5 TRBV7-2 CASSLPAGRNQPQHF
TRBJ1-1 TRBV20-1 CSARGGGMNTEAFF
TRBJ1-2 TRBV6-4 CANRRTGSYYGYTF
TRBJ1-1 TRBV7-2 CASSSGQVSPVTEAFF
TRBJ1-4 TRBV20-1 CSASAGAGEKLFF
TRBJ2-7 TRBV7-9 CASSFGGGSSYEQYF
TRBJ1-2 TRBV12-3/TRBV12-4 CASSFETINYGYTF
TRBJ2-7 TRBV4-3 CASSPGQGQTYEQYF
TRBJ2-2 TRBV2 CASSEVGLADTGELFF
TRBJ1-4 TRBV29-1 CSLTGEEEKLFF
TRBJ1-4 TRBV15 CATSNHGTGDEKLFF
TRBJ1-3 TRBV7-8 CASSPKHRGRSGNTIYF
TRBJ2-5 TRBV7-9 CASSGLAVLQETQYF
TRBJ2-7 TRBV7-8 CASSPLTGIYEQYF
TRBJ2-7 TRBV7-3 CASPRSGRSYEQYF